This T cell receptor beta chain was identified in a study of molecular identifiers for immune sequencing clone quantification. The CDR3 is 16 residues long. Germline-derived CDR1 and CDR2 are KGHSH and LQKENI. In regard to this clonotype: Compared with germline, one end of the junction differs, possibly owing to a read error.

As previously described, bulk TCR libraries were made using listed TCR primers. MiXCR, applied by TCRdb to the PCR reads, yields one record per CDR3 protein. The sample has about 640,000 distinct CDR3 sequences, approximately 20% seen once. This TCR was recovered from a human donor in good health. Some libraries in this study had Jurkat cell RNA spiked in. The specimen was naive CD8+ T cells from blood, with Jurkat cell RNA spiked in. Noted subset: FACS-sorted CD8+CD4-CCR7+CD45RA+ naive T cells. J is TRBJ1-2 and V is TRBV18; 7 bases are a match to TRBD1. The chain's CDR3 is CASPPFTTGTDYGYTF. CDR3 nucleotide sequence: TGTGCCAGCCCACCCTTTACGACAGGGACTGACTATGGCTACACCTTC. Full variable domain (remainder filled in from reference TRBV18 and TRBJ1-2): NAGVMQNPRHLVRRRGQEARLRCSPMKGHSHVYWYRQLPEEGLKFMVYLQKENIIDESGMPKERFSAEFPKEGPSILRIQQVVRGDSAAYFCASPPFTTGTDYGYTFGSGTRLTVV.